This TCR beta chain was found in a study of cytomegalovirus exposure and HLA in healthy donors. Germline-derived CDR1 and CDR2 are DFQATT and SNEGSKA (reference sequence). Trimming stripped 3 bases from V and 5 bases from J, with 7 bases between. The CDR3 covers 11 residues. PCR involved 60 Vbeta and 13 Jbeta primers. Profiled with immunoSEQ multiplex PCR; TCRdb holds only in-frame clones, not every one. The sample has about 120,000 clones; 75% to 90% are singletons. The clonotype was recovered from a man aged 25 to 40 in good health and CMV-seronegative. Sample: PBMCs. The V gene is TRBV20-1, the J gene TRBJ2-5, with D unresolved. CDR3 sequence reads: CSASHGETQYF. The DNA of the CDR3 is TGCAGTGCTAGCCACGGGGAGACCCAGTACTTC.